This record concerns one T cell receptor (beta chain) sequence. The antigen remains undetermined. This sample is part of a study of regulatory T cells in long-lasting Graves disease. Construction of the TCR beta libraries employed iRepertoire HTBI primers in conjunction with Arm-PCR of CDR3 regions. TCRdb reprocessed the multiplex PCR reads with MiXCR, giving one entry per CDR3 protein. The data hold 400,000 to 500,000 distinct CDR3 sequences, with around 14% observed a single time. Time point meaning: newly diagnosed GD, antithyroid drugs for less than 3 months. The TCR library was made from RNA that had been extracted from PBMCs in TRIzol. Germline V gene sequence: CDR1 LNHNV, CDR2 YYDKDF (reference sequence). V shed 5 bases and J shed 1 base, with 16 bases lying between them. The CDR3 contains 16 residues. Findings and caveats of the study: Study of thyroid tissue was not done, with only peripheral blood studied. Persistent Graves' cases showed lower TCR diversity than newly diagnosed cases.

The same specimen was also included in a second study, on T cells in Graves' hyperthyroidism and ophthalmopathy. This second study says: Any patient presenting with uncontrolled infection, other autoimmune disease, pregnancy or lactation was left out.

The rearrangement links TRBV15 to TRBJ2-3; a weak D match, TRBD1 (5 bases). The sample was peripheral blood mononuclear cells (PBMCs), taken at new diagnosis, from a patient treated with antithyroid drugs. This TCR derives from a woman aged 30 to 39 with Graves disease. CDR3 nucleotides: TGTGCCACCAGCTCCGACCAGAAAGGGGGCACAGATACGCAGTATTTT. This translates into CATSSDQKGGTDTQYF.